Detailed here is one T cell receptor (beta chain). The antigen is unknown. This sample was taken from a study of T cell responses to AZD1222 COVID-19 vaccine. Study-level findings and limits: Nearly half of spike-specific TCRs reportedly target unmutated variant regions.

The assay was immunoSEQ multiplex PCR, and TCRdb's table has in-frame clones only and misses some. The sample shows 90,000 to 120,000 clones, roughly nine tenths of them seen only once. Germline V CDR1 and CDR2: SEHNR, FQNEAQ (reference sequence). The CDR3 runs to 16 residues. The junction had 13 bases not matched to a gene; V was cut back by 8 bases and J by 2 bases. The source is an adult in good health. Source: peripheral blood, taken on day 0 of AZD1222 vaccination. J is TRBJ2-7 and V is TRBV7-9; TRBD1 agrees at 9 bases. The CDR3 region has the DNA TGTGCCAGCGATAAAACCGGGACAGGGCCTACCTACGAGCAGTACTTC. It codes for CASDKTGTGPTYEQYF.